This entry lists 23 T cell receptor beta chains sequenced from one sample in a study of technical replicates of blood from a few donors. Libraries were prepared by immunoSEQ multiplex PCR; TCRdb keeps only in-frame clonotypes and omits some of them. The table records about 88,000 clones, around 93% of them present only once. The specimen was T cells isolated from PBMCs. Every receptor here comes from a human donor in good health.

V usage is TRBV19 and J usage is TRBJ1-2, with 7 bases fitting TRBD1. Losses at the gene ends were 3 bases for V and 1 base for J; bases not matched to a gene: 5. The CDR3 consists of 15 residues. CDR1 LNHDA and CDR2 SQIVND come from the germline V gene (reference sequence). In DNA form, the CDR3 reads TGTGCCAGTAGTATTAAGGGACAGCGTAACTATGGCTACACCTTC. It encodes CASSIKGQRNYGYTF.

The V and J genes are TRBV7-9 and TRBJ2-5; TRBD1 might be the D (6 bases). CDR1 and CDR2 from the germline V gene are SEHNR and FQNEAQ (reference sequence). The CDR3 runs 14 residues. V lost 2 bases and J lost 5, with 12 bases in between. CDR3 loop: CASSLRAGVETQYF. As DNA, the CDR3 is TGTGCCAGCAGCTTAAGGGCAGGGGTTGAGACCCAGTACTTC.

The genes are TRBV4-3 and TRBJ2-1, with D possibly being TRBD1 (6 bases). This CDR3 contains 15 residues. V was clipped by 7 bases and J by 0 bases, with 13 bases between them. CDR1 is LGHNA, CDR2 YSLEER, per germline. The CDR3 spells CASTQGRISYNEQFF. Here the CDR3 DNA reads TGCGCCAGCACCCAGGGGCGTATCTCCTACAATGAGCAGTTCTTC.

V is TRBV7-2 and J is TRBJ1-2; 7 bases fit TRBD1. With 2 bases clipped from V and 8 bases from J, the junction kept 8 bases outside the gene matches. The CDR3 spans 14 residues. In germline, CDR1 is SGHTA, CDR2 FQGNSA. DNA for the CDR3: TGTGCCAGCAGCTTAATTACAGGGGAGGTAGGCTACACCTTC. It translates to CASSLITGEVGYTF.

The chain carries TRBV12-5 and TRBJ2-7, with no clear D. Trimming removed 1 base at V and 6 bases at J, with 7 bases between. The CDR3 contains 12 residues. The germline gives CDR1 LGHNT, CDR2 FRNRAP. CDR3 amino acids: CASGLDGAEQYF. CDR3 in DNA: TGTGCTAGTGGTTTGGATGGAGCCGAGCAGTACTTC.

The chain joins TRBV7-2 to TRBJ2-7; D gene ambiguous. The CDR3 has 13 residues. Trimming stripped 4 bases from V and 2 bases from J, with 9 bases between. Germline values: CDR1 SGHTA, CDR2 FQGNSA. The DNA for the CDR3 is TGTGCCAGCAGCTCTCATACTCCCTACGAGCAGTACTTC. Amino acid sequence: CASSSHTPYEQYF. Looking up the rest from reference TRBV7-2 and TRBJ2-7 gives the full variable domain: GAGVSQSPSNKVTEKGKDVELRCDPISGHTALYWYRQSLGQGLEFLIYFQGNSAPDKSGLPSDRFSAERTGGSVSTLTIQRTQQEDSAVYLCASSSHTPYEQYFGPGTRLTVT.

The chain combines TRBV7-3 with TRBJ2-3; 15 bases are a match to TRBD2. V gave up 6 bases and J gave up 4 bases; unmatched junction bases: 8. Germline V gene data show CDR1 as SGHTA and CDR2 as FQGTGA. The CDR3 covers 17 residues. CDR3 residues: CASSRGLAGGLSDTQYF. CDR3 sequence (DNA): TGTGCCAGCAGTCGGGGACTAGCGGGAGGATTGTCAGATACGCAGTATTTT.

This clone came up a few times. The chain links TRBV29-1 to TRBJ2-5, with TRBD2 matching over 10 bases. The V and J ends lost 7 bases and 5 bases, in that order; junction bases with no gene match: 10. Germline lookup yields CDR1 SQVTM and CDR2 ANQGSEA. The CDR3 is 14 residues long. The CDR3 sequence is CSAGGLARGETQYF. The CDR3 DNA is TGCAGCGCCGGGGGACTAGCGAGGGGGGAGACCCAGTACTTC.

V is TRBV18 and J is TRBJ2-1; D perhaps matches TRBD1 (6 bases). Germline V gene data show CDR1 as KGHSH and CDR2 as LQKENI. V lost 1 base to trimming and J lost 10 bases, with 17 bases between them. The CDR3 runs 15 residues. The CDR3 DNA reads as TGTGCCAGCTCACCACTAAACGACGCCAGGGGAGAGCAGTTCTTC. It is translated as CASSPLNDARGEQFF.

The J gene is TRBJ1-5, the V gene TRBV9; D is undetermined. Germline CDR1 is SGDLS and CDR2 is YYNGEE. V gave up 0 bases and J gave up 0 bases, with 7 bases separating them. The CDR3 runs to 15 residues. CDR3 nucleotide sequence: TGTGCCAGCAGCGTAGAAGGAGATAGCAATCAGCCCCAGCATTTT. Its translation is CASSVEGDSNQPQHF.

This clone showed up just once. The chain employs TRBV6-6 and TRBJ1-4; a possible D gene is TRBD1 (5 bases). CDR1 is MNHNY, CDR2 SVGAGI, per germline (reference sequence). The CDR3 is 13 residues long. Trimming left V 2 bases short and J 11 bases short, with 12 bases between. CDR3 sequence reads: CASSYDGRAKLFF. CDR3 DNA sequence: TGTGCCAGCAGTTACGACGGCAGGGCTAAACTGTTTTTT.

This clone was counted a single time. The gene calls are TRBV9 and TRBJ2-1; 7 bases agree with TRBD2. The CDR3 has 14 amino acids. In germline, CDR1 is SGDLS, CDR2 YYNGEE. J gave up 8 bases and V 0 bases, and 5 bases lay outside the gene matches. The CDR3 loop reads CASSVAGLVDEQFF. CDR3 DNA sequence: TGTGCCAGCAGCGTAGCTGGACTAGTAGATGAGCAGTTCTTC.

The rearrangement uses TRBV2 and TRBJ1-5; 10 bases are shared with TRBD1. Germline V gene lookup returns CDR1 SNHLY and CDR2 FYNNEI. CDR3 length: 17 residues. J gave up 1 base and V 6 bases, and 9 bases lay outside the gene matches. The CDR3 loop reads CASSPWTGGGSNQPQHF. CDR3 DNA sequence: TGTGCCAGCAGCCCCTGGACAGGGGGTGGAAGCAATCAGCCCCAGCATTTT.

This clone has a single count. This chain uses TRBV5-4 with TRBJ1-2; 9 nucleotides match TRBD1. The CDR3 runs 15 residues. Germline CDR1 reads SGHNT; CDR2 reads YYREEE (reference sequence). The V gene end was trimmed by 3 bases and the J gene end by 0 bases; junction bases not matched to a gene: 3. The CDR3 here is CASSWGTGTNYGYTF. The CDR3, as DNA: TGTGCCAGCAGCTGGGGGACAGGGACTAACTATGGCTACACCTTC.

The genes are TRBV9 and TRBJ1-1; 7 bases are shared with TRBD1. The V gene end was trimmed by 3 bases and the J gene end by 3 bases; junction bases not matched to a gene: 5. The CDR3 sequence is 14 residues long. Per the germline V gene, CDR1 is SGDLS and CDR2 is YYNGEE. CDR3 bases: TGTGCCAGCAGCGAAGGGACAGTAGACACTGAAGCTTTCTTT. Translated, it gives CASSEGTVDTEAFF.

This rearrangement joins TRBV27 to TRBJ2-7; the D is unclear. The germline V and J ends were trimmed by 7 bases and 1 base, with 8 bases remaining between them. Germline CDR1 MNHEY, CDR2 SMNVEV (reference sequence). CDR3 size: 12 residues. The CDR3 DNA reads TGTGCCAGCACGGGTCCTTCCTACGAGCAGTACTTC. This encodes CASTGPSYEQYF.

This chain uses TRBV7-9 with TRBJ2-5, with D perhaps matching TRBD1 (6 bases). Trimming removed 5 bases from V and 3 bases from J, with 13 bases in between. This CDR3 has 14 amino acids. Germline-derived CDR1 and CDR2 are SEHNR and FQNEAQ (reference sequence). Here the CDR3 reads CASSGRGGEETQYF. The CDR3, as DNA: TGTGCCAGCAGCGGCAGGGGTGGGGAAGAGACCCAGTACTTC.

The chain uses TRBV10-3 and TRBJ2-1, with TRBD2 identical over 7 bases. Looked up from germline, CDR1 is ENHRY and CDR2 is SYGVKD. Losses at the gene ends were 7 bases for V and 5 bases for J; bases not matched to a gene: 20. CDR3 size: 18 residues. This CDR3 reads CAITGMDPGLSLHNEQFF. The CDR3 nucleotides read TGTGCCATCACCGGAATGGACCCGGGACTAAGCCTCCACAATGAGCAGTTCTTC.

The rearrangement joins TRBV4-2 to TRBJ2-1; TRBD2 aligns across 7 bases. The CDR3 totals 16 residues. Per germline, CDR1 LGHNA and CDR2 YNFKEQ. J gave up 2 bases and V 3 bases, and 7 bases lay outside the gene matches. The CDR3 region has the DNA TGTGCCAGCAGCCATTCAAGTGGGGGGGCCTACAATGAGCAGTTCTTC. It specifies CASSHSSGGAYNEQFF.

The rearrangement uses TRBV2 and TRBJ2-3, with 10 positions matching TRBD1. The germline V gene encodes CDR1 SNHLY and CDR2 FYNNEI. V gave up 5 bases and J gave up 4 bases; unmatched junction bases: 6. The CDR3 has 15 amino acids. CDR3 DNA: TGTGCCAGCAGTATGACAGGGGGCTACGCAGATACGCAGTATTTT. It yields the protein CASSMTGGYADTQYF.

This clone occurred once. The chain joins TRBV9 to TRBJ2-1; 7 bases agree with TRBD1. V lost 0 bases, J lost 5 bases, and 8 bases stayed unmatched. Germline lookup yields CDR1 SGDLS and CDR2 YYNGEE. This CDR3 is 16 amino acids long. This chain's CDR3 is CASSVVIGGVNNEQFF. CDR3 in DNA: TGTGCCAGCAGCGTAGTTATAGGGGGCGTCAACAATGAGCAGTTCTTC.

The chain recombines TRBV30 with TRBJ1-2; D not resolved. V lost 3 bases, J lost 1 base, and 15 bases lay in between. From germline, CDR1 is GTSNPN and CDR2 SVGIG (reference sequence). The CDR3 has 15 amino acids. DNA of the CDR3: TGTGCCTGGAGCCATCTAATAGAGATTAACTATGGCTACACCTTC. Amino acids: CAWSHLIEINYGYTF.

V and J are TRBV7-8 and TRBJ2-3; 7 nucleotides agree with TRBD2. Per germline, CDR1 SGHVS and CDR2 FQNEAQ. CDR3 length: 17 amino acids. Trimming at V came to 5 bases and at J to 4 bases, leaving 15 bases not matched to a gene. Written as DNA, the CDR3 is TGTGCCAGCAGCCCCCTTTGGGGGGGGGAATTCGCAGATACGCAGTATTTT. Its translation: CASSPLWGGEFADTQYF.